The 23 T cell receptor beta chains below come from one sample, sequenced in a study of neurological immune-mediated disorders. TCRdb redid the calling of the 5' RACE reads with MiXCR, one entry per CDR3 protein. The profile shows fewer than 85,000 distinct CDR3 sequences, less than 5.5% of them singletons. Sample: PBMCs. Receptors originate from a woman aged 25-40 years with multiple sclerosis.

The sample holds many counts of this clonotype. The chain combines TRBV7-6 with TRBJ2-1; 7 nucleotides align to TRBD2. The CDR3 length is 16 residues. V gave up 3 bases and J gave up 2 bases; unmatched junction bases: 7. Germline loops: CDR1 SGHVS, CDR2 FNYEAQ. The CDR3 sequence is CASSLELAGAYNEQFF. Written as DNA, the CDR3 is TGTGCCAGCAGCTTGGAGTTGGCGGGAGCCTACAATGAGCAGTTCTTC. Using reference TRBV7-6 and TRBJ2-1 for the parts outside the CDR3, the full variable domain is GAGVSQSPRYKVTKRGQDVALRCDPISGHVSLYWYRQALGQGPEFLTYFNYEAQQDKSGLPNDRFSAERPEGSISTLTIQRTEQRDSAMYRCASSLELAGAYNEQFFGPGTRLTVL.

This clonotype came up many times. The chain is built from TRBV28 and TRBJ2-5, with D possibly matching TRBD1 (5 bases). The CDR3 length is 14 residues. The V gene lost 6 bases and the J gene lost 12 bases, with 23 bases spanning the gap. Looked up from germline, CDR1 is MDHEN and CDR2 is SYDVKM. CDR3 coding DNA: TGTGCCAGCAGCCAACCCCAGGGTATCATAGAGAAGTACTTC. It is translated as CASSQPQGIIEKYF. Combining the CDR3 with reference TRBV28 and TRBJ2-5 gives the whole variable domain DVKVTQSSRYLVKRTGEKVFLECVQDMDHENMFWYRQDPGLGLRLIYFSYDVKMKEKGDIPEGYSVSREKKERFSLILESASTNQTSMYLCASSQPQGIIEKYFGPGTRLLVL.

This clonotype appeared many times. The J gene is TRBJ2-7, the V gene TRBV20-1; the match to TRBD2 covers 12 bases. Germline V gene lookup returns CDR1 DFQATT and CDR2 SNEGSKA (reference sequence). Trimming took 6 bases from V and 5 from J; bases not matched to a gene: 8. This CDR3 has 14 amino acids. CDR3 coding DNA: TGCAGTGCCTCCAGACTAGCGGGAGCCCACGAGCAGTACTTC. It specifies CSASRLAGAHEQYF.

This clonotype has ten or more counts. This CDR3 is CASSPRLAPDREQYF. CDR3 in DNA: TGTGCCAGCAGTCCCCGACTAGCCCCCGATCGGGAGCAGTACTTC. This chain links TRBV28 with TRBJ2-7, with 7 bases fitting TRBD2. The CDR3 length is 15 residues. The V gene end was trimmed by 5 bases and the J gene end by 7 bases; junction bases not matched to a gene: 14. CDR1 is MDHEN and CDR2 is SYDVKM in the germline V gene. Together with reference TRBV28 and TRBJ2-7, the CDR3 gives the full variable domain: DVKVTQSSRYLVKRTGEKVFLECVQDMDHENMFWYRQDPGLGLRLIYFSYDVKMKEKGDIPEGYSVSREKKERFSLILESASTNQTSMYLCASSPRLAPDREQYFGPGTRLTVT.

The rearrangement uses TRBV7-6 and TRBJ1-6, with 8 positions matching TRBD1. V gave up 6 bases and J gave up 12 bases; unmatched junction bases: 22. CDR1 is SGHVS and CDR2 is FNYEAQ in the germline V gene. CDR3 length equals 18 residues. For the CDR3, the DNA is TGTGCCAGCAGGTTTTTTTCAGGACAGGGCACACTATCAGAACCCCTCCACTTT. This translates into CASRFFSGQGTLSEPLHF.

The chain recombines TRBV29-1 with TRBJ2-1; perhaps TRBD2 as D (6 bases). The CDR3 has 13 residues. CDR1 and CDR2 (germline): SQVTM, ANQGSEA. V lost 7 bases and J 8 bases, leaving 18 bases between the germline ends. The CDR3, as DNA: TGCAGCGCTTCCCGGGGGACGGCTTATGAGCAGTTCTTC. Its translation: CSASRGTAYEQFF.

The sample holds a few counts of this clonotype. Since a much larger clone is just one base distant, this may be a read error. CDR3 in amino acids: CASSRGQGTWGSEQFF. CDR3 coding DNA: TGCGCCAGCAGCAGAGGGCAGGGGACCTGGGGGAGTGAGCAGTTCTTC. The genes are TRBV5-1 and TRBJ2-1; TRBD1 is a possible D gene (6 bases). Germline V gene data show CDR1 as SGHRS and CDR2 as YFSETQ. V gave up 4 bases and J gave up 9 bases, with 23 bases separating them. This CDR3 region has 16 residues.

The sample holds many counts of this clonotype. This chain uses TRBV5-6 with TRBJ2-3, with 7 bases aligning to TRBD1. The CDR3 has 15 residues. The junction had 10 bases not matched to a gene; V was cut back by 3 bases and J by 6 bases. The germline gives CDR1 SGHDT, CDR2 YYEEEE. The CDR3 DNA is TGTGCCAGCAGCTCATCGACAGGGTCTCGGGATACGCAGTATTTT. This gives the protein CASSSSTGSRDTQYF.

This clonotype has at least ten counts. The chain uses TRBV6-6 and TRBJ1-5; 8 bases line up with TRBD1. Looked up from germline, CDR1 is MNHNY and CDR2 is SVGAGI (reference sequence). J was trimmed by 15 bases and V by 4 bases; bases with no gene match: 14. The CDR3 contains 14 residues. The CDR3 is CASSLAGTGHQWHF. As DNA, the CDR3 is TGTGCCAGCAGTTTGGCCGGGACAGGCCACCAGTGGCATTTT.

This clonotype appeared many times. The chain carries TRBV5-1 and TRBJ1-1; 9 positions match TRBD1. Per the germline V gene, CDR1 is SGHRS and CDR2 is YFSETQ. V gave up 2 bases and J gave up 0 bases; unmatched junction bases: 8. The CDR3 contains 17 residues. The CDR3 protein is CASSFRGTGLMNTEAFF. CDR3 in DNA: TGCGCCAGCAGCTTCAGGGGGACAGGGTTGATGAACACTGAAGCTTTCTTT.

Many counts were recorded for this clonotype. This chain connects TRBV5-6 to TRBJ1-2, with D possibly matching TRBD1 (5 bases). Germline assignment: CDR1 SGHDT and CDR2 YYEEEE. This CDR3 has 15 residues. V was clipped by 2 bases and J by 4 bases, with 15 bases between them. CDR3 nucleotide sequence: TGTGCCAGCAGCTTCCCGGGACGGCCTTCCTATGGCTACACCTTC. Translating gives CASSFPGRPSYGYTF.

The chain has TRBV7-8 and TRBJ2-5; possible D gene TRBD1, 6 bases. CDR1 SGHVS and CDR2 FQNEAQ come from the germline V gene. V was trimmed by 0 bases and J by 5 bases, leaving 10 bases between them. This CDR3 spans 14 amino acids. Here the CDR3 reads CASSLATRGETQYF. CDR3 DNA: TGTGCCAGCAGCTTAGCCACAAGGGGGGAGACCCAGTACTTC. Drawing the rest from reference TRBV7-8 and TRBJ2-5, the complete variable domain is GAGVSQSPRYKVAKRGQDVALRCDPISGHVSLFWYQQALGQGPEFLTYFQNEAQLDKSGLPSDRFFAERPEGSVSTLKIQRTQQEDSAVYLCASSLATRGETQYFGPGTRLLVL.

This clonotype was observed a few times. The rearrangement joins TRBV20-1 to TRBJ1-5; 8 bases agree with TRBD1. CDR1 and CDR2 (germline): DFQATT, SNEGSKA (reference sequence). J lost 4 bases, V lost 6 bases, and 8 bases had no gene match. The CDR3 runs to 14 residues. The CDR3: CSAIQGVRNQPQHF. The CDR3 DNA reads TGCAGTGCAATACAGGGGGTTCGTAATCAGCCCCAGCATTTT.

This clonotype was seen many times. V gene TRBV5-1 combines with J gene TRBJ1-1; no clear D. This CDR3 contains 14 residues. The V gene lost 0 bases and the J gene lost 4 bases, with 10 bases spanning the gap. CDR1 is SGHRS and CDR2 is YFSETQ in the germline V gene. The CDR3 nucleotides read TGCGCCAGCAGCTTGGCTACCCCTGGCACTGAAGCTTTCTTT. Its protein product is CASSLATPGTEAFF. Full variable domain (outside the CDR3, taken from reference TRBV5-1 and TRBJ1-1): KAGVTQTPRYLIKTRGQQVTLSCSPISGHRSVSWYQQTPGQGLQFLFEYFSETQRNKGNFPGRFSGRQFSNSRSEMNVSTLELGDSALYLCASSLATPGTEAFFGQGTRLTVV.

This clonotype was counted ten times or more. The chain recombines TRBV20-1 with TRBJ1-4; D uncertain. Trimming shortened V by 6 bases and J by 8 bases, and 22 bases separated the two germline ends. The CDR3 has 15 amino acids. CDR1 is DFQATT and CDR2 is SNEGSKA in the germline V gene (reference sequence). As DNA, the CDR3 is TGCAGTGCCCTGGAGGTCAGGCCCCTAGGAGAAAAACTGTTTTTT. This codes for CSALEVRPLGEKLFF.

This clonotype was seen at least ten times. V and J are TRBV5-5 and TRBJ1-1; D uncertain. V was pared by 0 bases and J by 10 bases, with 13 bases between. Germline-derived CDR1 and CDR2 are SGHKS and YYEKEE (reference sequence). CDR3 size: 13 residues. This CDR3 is CASSLGWGLTAFF. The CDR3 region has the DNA TGTGCCAGCAGCTTGGGGTGGGGTTTAACAGCTTTCTTT.

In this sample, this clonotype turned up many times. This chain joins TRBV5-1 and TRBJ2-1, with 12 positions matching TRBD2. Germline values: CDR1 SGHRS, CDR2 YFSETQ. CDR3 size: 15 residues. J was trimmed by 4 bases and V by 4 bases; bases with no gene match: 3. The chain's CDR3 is CASSPGLAGYNEQFF. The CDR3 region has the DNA TGCGCCAGCAGCCCAGGACTAGCGGGGTACAATGAGCAGTTCTTC.

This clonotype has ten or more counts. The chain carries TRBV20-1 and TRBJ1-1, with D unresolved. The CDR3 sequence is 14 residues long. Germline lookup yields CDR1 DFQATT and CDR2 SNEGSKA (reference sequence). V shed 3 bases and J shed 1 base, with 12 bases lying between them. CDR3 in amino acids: CSASVPTGNTEAFF. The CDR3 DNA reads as TGCAGTGCTAGCGTCCCCACGGGGAACACTGAAGCTTTCTTT.

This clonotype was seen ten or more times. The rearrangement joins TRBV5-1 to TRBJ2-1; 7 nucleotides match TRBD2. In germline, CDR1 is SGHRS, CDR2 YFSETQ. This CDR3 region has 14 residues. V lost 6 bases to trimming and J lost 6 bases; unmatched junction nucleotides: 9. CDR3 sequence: CASKGGSRANEQFF. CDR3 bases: TGCGCCAGCAAAGGCGGGAGCCGGGCCAATGAGCAGTTCTTC.

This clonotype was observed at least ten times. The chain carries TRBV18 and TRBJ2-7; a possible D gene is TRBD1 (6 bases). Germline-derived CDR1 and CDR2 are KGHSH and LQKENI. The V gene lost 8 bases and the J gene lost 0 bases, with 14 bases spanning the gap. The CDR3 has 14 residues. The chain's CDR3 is CASADRSSSYEQYF. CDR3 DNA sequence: TGTGCCAGCGCCGACAGGTCGAGCTCCTACGAGCAGTACTTC. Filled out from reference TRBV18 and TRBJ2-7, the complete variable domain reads NAGVMQNPRHLVRRRGQEARLRCSPMKGHSHVYWYRQLPEEGLKFMVYLQKENIIDESGMPKERFSAEFPKEGPSILRIQQVVRGDSAAYFCASADRSSSYEQYFGPGTRLTVT.

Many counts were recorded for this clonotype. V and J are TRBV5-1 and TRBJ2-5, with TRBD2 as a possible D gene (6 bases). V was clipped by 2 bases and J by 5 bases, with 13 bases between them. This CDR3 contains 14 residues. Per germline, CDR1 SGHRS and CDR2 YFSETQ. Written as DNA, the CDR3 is TGCGCCAGCAGCTTTTACGGGGGTTCGGAGACCCAGTACTTC. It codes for CASSFYGGSETQYF.

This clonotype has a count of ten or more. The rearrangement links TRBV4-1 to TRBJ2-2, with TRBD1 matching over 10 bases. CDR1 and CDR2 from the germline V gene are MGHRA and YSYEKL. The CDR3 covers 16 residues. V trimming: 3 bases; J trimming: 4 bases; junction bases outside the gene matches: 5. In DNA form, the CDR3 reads TGCGCCAGCAGCCATAACCGGGACAGGGGCACCGGGGAGCTGTTTTTT. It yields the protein CASSHNRDRGTGELFF.

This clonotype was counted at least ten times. The CDR3 DNA is TGCGCCAGCAGCTTAAATCCGGGACAGCCCTACGAGCAGTACTTC. Its translation is CASSLNPGQPYEQYF. The V call is TRBV5-1, the J call TRBJ2-7; the match to TRBD1 covers 7 bases. This CDR3 has 15 amino acids. Germline lookup yields CDR1 SGHRS and CDR2 YFSETQ. The V and J ends lost 2 bases and 2 bases, in that order; junction bases with no gene match: 7. The whole variable domain, remainder taken from reference TRBV5-1 and TRBJ2-7, is KAGVTQTPRYLIKTRGQQVTLSCSPISGHRSVSWYQQTPGQGLQFLFEYFSETQRNKGNFPGRFSGRQFSNSRSEMNVSTLELGDSALYLCASSLNPGQPYEQYFGPGTRLTVT.